The 27 T cell receptor beta chains reported below all come from one sample, sequenced in a study of T cell therapy after organ transplantation. Regarding time point: 4-8 weeks after completion of therapy. Their cognate antigens are unknown. The data were produced by immunoSEQ multiplex PCR, yet TCRdb's version contains in-frame clones alone and is incomplete. The sample holds 15,000 to 20,000 clones, roughly four fifths seen once. The material sequenced was CD8+ T cells from blood, taken after autologous CMV-specific T cell therapy. The receptors were sampled from a human patient who had received a solid organ transplant and had CMV disease. Some T cells may possibly be graft donor cells.

V and J are TRBV11-2 and TRBJ1-3; no clear D gene. Per germline, CDR1 SGHAT and CDR2 FQNNGV. This CDR3 has 14 amino acids. Trimming took 2 bases from V and 0 from J, leaving 5 bases between them. The CDR3 here is CASSLSNSGNTIYF. CDR3 DNA: TGTGCCAGCAGCTTAAGTAACTCTGGAAACACCATATATTTT.

The chain employs TRBV2 and TRBJ2-7, with TRBD2 matching over 7 bases. Looked up from germline, CDR1 is SNHLY and CDR2 is FYNNEI. The CDR3 consists of 17 residues. The V gene end was trimmed by 4 bases and the J gene end by 0 bases; junction bases not matched to a gene: 12. CDR3 protein: CASSGAGEAGISYEQYF. CDR3 DNA: TGTGCCAGCAGTGGGGCGGGGGAAGCGGGGATCTCCTACGAGCAGTACTTC.

The genes are TRBV4-1 and TRBJ1-2; TRBD1 aligns across 9 bases. V was clipped by 0 bases and J by 8 bases; unmatched bases: 4. In germline, CDR1 is MGHRA, CDR2 YSYEKL. CDR3 length equals 14 residues. The CDR3 is CASSQDRTGDGYTF. CDR3 DNA: TGCGCCAGCAGCCAAGATAGGACAGGGGACGGCTACACCTTC.

The V and J genes are TRBV14 and TRBJ2-1; 7 positions match TRBD1. This CDR3 has 15 amino acids. Looked up from germline, CDR1 is SGHDN and CDR2 is FVKESK. The trim removed 4 bases at V and 6 bases at J, leaving 9 bases unmatched. CDR3 amino acids: CASSRDRVVFNEQFF. The CDR3 nucleotides read TGTGCCAGCAGCCGAGACAGGGTTGTTTTCAATGAGCAGTTCTTC.

V gene TRBV9 combines with J gene TRBJ1-6; D unresolved. Germline CDR1 SGDLS, CDR2 YYNGEE. The CDR3 spans 15 residues. V lost 3 bases, J lost 0 bases, and 7 bases lay in between. The CDR3 loop reads CASSALSSYNSPLHF. The CDR3 DNA reads as TGTGCCAGCAGCGCCCTGAGCTCCTATAATTCACCCCTCCACTTT.

This rearrangement joins TRBV29-1 to TRBJ2-5, with D unclear. Germline CDR1 is SQVTM and CDR2 is ANQGSEA. This CDR3 contains 12 residues. Trimming removed 7 bases from V and 4 bases from J, with 13 bases in between. CDR3 residues: CSALRGGETQYF. In DNA form, the CDR3 reads TGCAGCGCTCTACGAGGTGGAGAGACCCAGTACTTC.

This clone was detected once. This rearrangement joins TRBV29-1 to TRBJ1-2, with TRBD1 identical over 8 bases. The germline CDR1 and CDR2 sequences are SQVTM and ANQGSEA. Trimming cost V 3 bases and J 6 bases; bases outside gene matches: 9. This CDR3 is 14 amino acids long. In DNA form, the CDR3 reads TGCAGCGTTGAGGGCAGGGGGCGCTTCCATGGCTACACCTTC. It codes for CSVEGRGRFHGYTF.

This sequence joins TRBV9 and TRBJ1-1; tentative D call: TRBD1 (5 bases). The CDR3 is made up of 14 amino acids. V was pared by 4 bases and J by 3 bases, with 13 bases between. The V gene's germline CDR1 is SGDLS and CDR2 YYNGEE. The CDR3 loop reads CASSFGAKDTEAFF. The CDR3 DNA reads as TGTGCCAGCAGCTTCGGGGCCAAGGACACTGAAGCTTTCTTT.

The CDR3 spells CASSLASPYEQYF. The CDR3 coding sequence is TGTGCCAGCAGCTTAGCCTCCCCCTACGAGCAGTACTTC. The chain recombines TRBV7-2 with TRBJ2-7; D gene uncertain. Germline V gene lookup returns CDR1 SGHTA and CDR2 FQGNSA. The V and J ends lost 0 bases and 2 bases respectively, with 5 bases between them. This CDR3 has 13 residues.

CDR3 sequence: CASKSGLPTYEQYF. CDR3 nucleotide sequence: TGCGCCAGCAAATCGGGTCTTCCGACCTACGAGCAGTACTTC. V usage is TRBV5-1 and J usage is TRBJ2-7; D gene uncertain. The CDR3 runs 14 residues. The V end lost 6 bases, the J end lost 2 bases, and 15 bases lay between the germline ends. CDR1 and CDR2 from the germline V gene are SGHRS and YFSETQ.

The chain links TRBV7-9 to TRBJ1-2; the D is unclear. V dropped 2 bases and J dropped 6 bases, with 13 bases sitting between them. The CDR3 contains 14 residues. CDR1 and CDR2 from the germline V gene are SEHNR and FQNEAQ (reference sequence). The CDR3 region is CASSLLSERDGYTF. DNA of the CDR3: TGTGCCAGCAGCTTATTATCTGAGCGGGATGGCTACACCTTC.

In this sample, this clone turned up once. The J gene is TRBJ1-2, the V gene TRBV29-1, with TRBD1 as a possible D gene (5 bases). Trimming took 1 base from V and 3 from J, leaving 9 bases between them. Germline assignment: CDR1 SQVTM and CDR2 ANQGSEA. The CDR3 has 13 amino acids. This CDR3 is CSVEGGGDYGYTF. The CDR3 coding sequence is TGCAGCGTTGAAGGGGGCGGGGACTATGGCTACACCTTC.

The CDR3 region is CASSPRWAATGEQFF. The CDR3 DNA follows: TGTGCCAGCAGCCCCCGTTGGGCCGCTACGGGTGAGCAGTTCTTC. The rearrangement links TRBV13 to TRBJ2-1; D is undetermined. Trimming cost V 5 bases and J 9 bases, with 20 bases left between them. CDR1 and CDR2 (germline): PRHDT, FYEKMQ (reference sequence). This CDR3 comprises 15 residues.

This clone has a single count. The V and J genes are TRBV14 and TRBJ2-5, with D perhaps TRBD1 or TRBD2 (5 bases each). The CDR3 is 13 amino acids. V was pared by 0 bases and J by 7 bases, with 9 bases between. CDR1 and CDR2 (germline): SGHDN, FVKESK. The CDR3 region has the DNA TGTGCCAGCAGCCAAGAGGGGGTTGGGACCCAGTACTTC. Amino acid sequence: CASSQEGVGTQYF.

This chain links TRBV19 with TRBJ2-7, with D maybe TRBD1 (5 bases). The length of the CDR3 is 13 residues. Between the trimmed V and J ends, which lost 4 bases and 2 bases, there was a span of 9 bases. The germline V gene has CDR1 LNHDA and CDR2 SQIVND (reference sequence). CDR3 nucleotides: TGTGCCAGTAGTACAGACAGCACCTACGAGCAGTACTTC. Protein: CASSTDSTYEQYF.

V gene TRBV6-4 combines with J gene TRBJ2-3, with 11 nucleotides matching TRBD2. The CDR3 contains 15 residues. CDR1 MRHNA and CDR2 SNTAGT come from the germline V gene. With 0 bases clipped from V and 4 bases from J, the junction kept 0 bases outside the gene matches. The CDR3 nucleotides are TGTGCCAGCAGTGACTCTAGCGGGGGGGCAGATACGCAGTATTTT. It specifies CASSDSSGGADTQYF.

The chain employs TRBV5-4 and TRBJ2-7; D not resolved. Per germline, CDR1 SGHNT and CDR2 YYREEE (reference sequence). Trimming pared 4 bases from V and 1 base from J, leaving 12 bases between. This CDR3 comprises 14 residues. In DNA, the CDR3 is TGTGCCAGCAGCCTTGAAGGAAGGTCCTACGAGCAGTACTTC. Its translation: CASSLEGRSYEQYF.

The chain couples TRBV7-9 to TRBJ2-1; 13 nucleotides agree with TRBD2. CDR3 length: 16 residues. V shed 5 bases, J shed 4 bases, and the junction held 5 bases outside the gene matches. Germline V gene lookup returns CDR1 SEHNR and CDR2 FQNEAQ (reference sequence). For the CDR3, the DNA is TGTGCCAGCAGCGGAAGGACTAGCGGGGGTTACAATGAGCAGTTCTTC. Protein: CASSGRTSGGYNEQFF.

This chain links TRBV19 with TRBJ1-5, with TRBD1 matching 7 bases. The CDR3 spans 16 residues. Germline lookup yields CDR1 LNHDA and CDR2 SQIVND (reference sequence). J lost 0 bases, V lost 5 bases, and 7 bases had no gene match. This chain's CDR3 is CASSLHPGGSNQPQHF. In DNA form, the CDR3 reads TGTGCCAGTAGTCTCCATCCAGGGGGTAGCAATCAGCCCCAGCATTTT.

The chain combines TRBV14 with TRBJ2-7; tentatively, D is TRBD2 (5 bases). V dropped 4 bases and J dropped 4 bases, with 17 bases sitting between them. The V gene's germline CDR1 is SGHDN and CDR2 FVKESK. The CDR3 totals 15 residues. The CDR3 DNA reads as TGTGCCAGCAGCCCTGGCCGGCAGCTAGCATACGAGCAGTACTTC. It is translated as CASSPGRQLAYEQYF.

The table lists this clone with a count of one. The chain has TRBV7-9 and TRBJ2-5, with D uncertain. Germline-derived CDR1 and CDR2 are SEHNR and FQNEAQ (reference sequence). The ends were cut back, 1 base at V and 2 bases at J, with 8 bases in the middle. The CDR3 is 14 amino acids. This chain's CDR3 is CASSLGGKQETQYF. CDR3 nucleotide sequence: TGTGCCAGCAGCTTAGGTGGTAAACAAGAGACCCAGTACTTC.

This chain uses TRBV19 with TRBJ2-7, with 9 bases identical to TRBD1. The CDR3 consists of 14 residues. Trimming at V came to 5 bases and at J to 3 bases, leaving 5 bases not matched to a gene. Germline V gene data show CDR1 as LNHDA and CDR2 as SQIVND (reference sequence). CDR3 sequence: CASSFPGQGYEQYF. The DNA of the CDR3 is TGTGCCAGTAGTTTTCCGGGACAGGGCTACGAGCAGTACTTC.

The chain employs TRBV11-3 and TRBJ2-4; D uncertain. From germline, CDR1 is SGHNT and CDR2 YENEEA. V dropped 5 bases and J dropped 0 bases, with 11 bases sitting between them. This CDR3 has 15 residues. In DNA, the CDR3 is TGTGCCAGCAGCACCCGAAGGGAAGCCAAAAACATTCAGTACTTC. Translation gives CASSTRREAKNIQYF.

There are a few counts of this clone. V is TRBV5-1 and J is TRBJ2-3; 15 nucleotides line up with TRBD2. The CDR3 runs 16 residues. Trimming removed 4 bases from V and 4 bases from J; junction bases left unmatched: 4. CDR1 and CDR2 from the germline V gene are SGHRS and YFSETQ. The CDR3 reads CASSTGLAGGADTQYF. CDR3 nucleotide sequence: TGCGCCAGCAGCACGGGACTAGCGGGGGGCGCAGATACGCAGTATTTT.

The chain employs TRBV2 and TRBJ2-5; D may correspond to TRBD1 or TRBD2 (6 bases each). The V and J ends lost 8 bases and 5 bases respectively, with 21 bases between them. The CDR3 runs 15 residues. CDR1 and CDR2 from the germline V gene are SNHLY and FYNNEI. In DNA, the CDR3 is TGTGCCAGCGGAGGGGGAACACCGGCTATGGAGACCCAGTACTTC. As protein: CASGGGTPAMETQYF.

V gene TRBV14 combines with J gene TRBJ1-4, with D tentatively TRBD1 (5 bases). Trimming stripped 4 bases from V and 7 bases from J, with 16 bases between. Germline V lookup: CDR1 SGHDN, CDR2 FVKESK. This CDR3 region has 15 residues. Written as DNA, the CDR3 is TGTGCCAGCAGCCCGATGACAGCGTGGGGTGAAAAACTGTTTTTT. It codes for CASSPMTAWGEKLFF.

The V call is TRBV2, the J call TRBJ2-6, with D unclear. The CDR3 covers 15 residues. V was shortened by 2 bases and J by 0 bases, with 5 bases between the two germline ends. Germline lookup yields CDR1 SNHLY and CDR2 FYNNEI. CDR3 amino acids: CASSETGSGANVLTF. The CDR3 DNA follows: TGTGCCAGCAGTGAAACGGGCTCTGGGGCCAACGTCCTGACTTTC. The complete variable domain, with remaining parts taken from reference TRBV2 and TRBJ2-6, reads EPEVTQTPSHQVTQMGQEVILRCVPISNHLYFYWYRQILGQKVEFLVSFYNNEISEKSEIFDDQFSVERPDGSNFTLKIRSTKLEDSAMYFCASSETGSGANVLTFGAGSRLTVL.